Sequencing of this T cell receptor beta chain was carried out in a study of response to subunit inactivated influenza vaccine. Worth noting for this clonotype: Its antigen is not known.

In germline, CDR1 is SGHTA, CDR2 FQGNSA. Trimming cost V 1 base and J 4 bases, with 12 bases left between them. This CDR3 has 15 amino acids. TCRdb reprocessed the RT-PCR reads with MiXCR, giving one entry per CDR3 protein. The data show 450,000 to 700,000 distinct CDR3 sequences, with about 15% seen just once and around 10% held by the top ten. Study-wide results and caveats: Authors suggested few new T cells are recruited by each seasonal influenza vaccination.

The rearrangement joins TRBV7-2 to TRBJ2-3; weak D call: TRBD2 (5 bases). This TCR derives from a man aged 50 or older who received an inactivated influenza vaccine. The sequences come from PBMCs from blood, collected less than 13 days after vaccination. The CDR3 spells CASSLGHAGADTQYF. The DNA for the CDR3 is TGTGCCAGCAGCTTAGGTCATGCGGGCGCAGATACGCAGTATTTT.